This paragraph covers one T cell receptor beta chain sequence. These data originate in a study of OX40 agonist ivuxolimab in advanced cancers. This CDR3 has 14 amino acids. V gave up 2 bases and J gave up 5 bases, with 10 bases separating them. Germline CDR1 and CDR2: MRHNA and SNTAGT. TCRdb's table, derived via immunoSEQ multiplex PCR, lists solely in-frame clones and lacks some. The sample includes roughly 61,000 clones, 80% to 95% of them seen just once. The TCR was taken from an adult with an advanced solid tumor such as melanoma, head and neck, liver or kidney cancer. The rearrangement uses TRBV6-4 and TRBJ2-1; D call uncertain. The sample consisted of CD4+ or CD8+ T cells sorted from blood, taken in a trial of the OX40 agonist ivuxolimab. Here the CDR3 reads CASSDGLGNNEQFF. The DNA for the CDR3 is TGTGCCAGCAGTGACGGTCTAGGGAACAATGAGCAGTTCTTC.